The clone carrying this T cell receptor (beta chain) was observed once. Its target is not known. This entry comes from a study of CD8 T cells in ankylosing spondylitis. The CDR3 consists of 11 residues. Germline CDR1 MNHEY, CDR2 SVGEGT. Trimming shortened V by 7 bases and J by 6 bases, and 10 bases separated the two germline ends. TCRdb analysed the 5' RACE reads with MiXCR anew, one entry per CDR3 protein. The sample has 250,000 to 350,000 distinct CDR3 sequences, 20% seen once. Study-wide points: Earlier studies detected some motif variants in reactive arthritis synovial fluid and blood.

The specimen was blood, either unsorted or a sorted T cell fraction (not recorded which). This chain uses TRBV6-2 or TRBV6-3 with TRBJ2-7; TRBD2 might be the D (5 bases). The receptor was derived from a female donor with ankylosing spondylitis or in good health (not recorded which). CDR3 coding DNA: TGTGCCAGCAAAAGGGAGTTCGAGCAGTACTTC. The encoded protein is CASKREFEQYF.